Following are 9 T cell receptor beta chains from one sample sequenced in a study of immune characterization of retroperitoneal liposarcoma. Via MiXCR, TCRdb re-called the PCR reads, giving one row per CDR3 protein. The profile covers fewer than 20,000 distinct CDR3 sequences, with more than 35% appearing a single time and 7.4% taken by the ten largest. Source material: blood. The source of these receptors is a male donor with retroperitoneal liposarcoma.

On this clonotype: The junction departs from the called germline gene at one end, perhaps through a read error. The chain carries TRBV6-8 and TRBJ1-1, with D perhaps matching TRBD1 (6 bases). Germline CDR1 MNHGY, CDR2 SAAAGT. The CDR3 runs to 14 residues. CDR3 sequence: CARSCGRGNTEAFF. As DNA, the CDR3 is TGTGCCAGGAGTTGCGGCAGGGGAAACACTGAAGCCTTCTTT.

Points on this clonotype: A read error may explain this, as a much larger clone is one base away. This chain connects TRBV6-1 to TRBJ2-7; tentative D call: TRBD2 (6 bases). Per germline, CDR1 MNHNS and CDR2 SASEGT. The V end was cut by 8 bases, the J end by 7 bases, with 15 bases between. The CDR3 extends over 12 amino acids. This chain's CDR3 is CASGGPRGEQYF. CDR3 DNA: TGTGCCAGCGGGGGACCTCGGGGGGAGCAGTACTTC.

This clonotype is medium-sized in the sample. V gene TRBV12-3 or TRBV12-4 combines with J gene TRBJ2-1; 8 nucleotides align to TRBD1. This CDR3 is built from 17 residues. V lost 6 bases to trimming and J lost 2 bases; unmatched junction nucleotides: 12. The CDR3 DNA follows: TGTGCCAGCAGACTGAGAAGGAGGACAGGGACCTACAATGAGCAGTTCTTC. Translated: CASRLRRRTGTYNEQFF.

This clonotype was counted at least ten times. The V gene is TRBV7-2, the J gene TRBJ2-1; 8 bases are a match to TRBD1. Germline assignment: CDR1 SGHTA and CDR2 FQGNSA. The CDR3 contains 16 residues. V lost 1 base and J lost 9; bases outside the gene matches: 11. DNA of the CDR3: TGTGCCAGCAGCTTAGGGGACAGGATAAGGTCCAGTGAGCAGTTCTTC. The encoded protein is CASSLGDRIRSSEQFF. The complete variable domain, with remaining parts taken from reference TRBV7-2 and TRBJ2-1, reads GAGVSQSPSNKVTEKGKDVELRCDPISGHTALYWYRQSLGQGLEFLIYFQGNSAPDKSGLPSDRFSAERTGGSVSTLTIQRTQQEDSAVYLCASSLGDRIRSSEQFFGPGTRLTVL.

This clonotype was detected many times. The CDR3 loop reads CASSFFGYNEQFF. The DNA of the CDR3 is TGTGCCAGCAGCTTTTTCGGATACAATGAGCAGTTCTTC. The chain recombines TRBV11-2 with TRBJ2-1; D is uncertain. Germline V gene data show CDR1 as SGHAT and CDR2 as FQNNGV. Trimming left V 3 bases short and J 4 bases short, with 7 bases between. The CDR3 totals 13 residues.

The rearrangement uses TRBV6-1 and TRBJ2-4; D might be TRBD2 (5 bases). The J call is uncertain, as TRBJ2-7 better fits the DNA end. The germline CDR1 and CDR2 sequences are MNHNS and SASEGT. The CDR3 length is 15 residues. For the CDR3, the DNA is TGTGCCAGCAGTTATCAAAGCGGAATCCTCTACGAGCAGTACTTC. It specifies CASSYQSGILYEQYF.

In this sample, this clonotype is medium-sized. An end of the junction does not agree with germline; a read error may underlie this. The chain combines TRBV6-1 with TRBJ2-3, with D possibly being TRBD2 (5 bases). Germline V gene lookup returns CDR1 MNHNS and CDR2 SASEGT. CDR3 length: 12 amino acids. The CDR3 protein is CASGPAGELPYF. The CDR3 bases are TGTGCCAGCGGCCCGGCTGGGGAGCTACCGTACTTC.

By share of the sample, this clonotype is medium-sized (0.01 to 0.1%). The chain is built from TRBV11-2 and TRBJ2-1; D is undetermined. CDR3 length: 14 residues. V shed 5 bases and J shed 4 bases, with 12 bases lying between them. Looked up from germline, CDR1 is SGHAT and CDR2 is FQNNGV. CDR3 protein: CASSPNWSYNEQFF. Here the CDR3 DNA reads TGTGCCAGCAGCCCCAATTGGTCGTACAATGAGCAGTTCTTC. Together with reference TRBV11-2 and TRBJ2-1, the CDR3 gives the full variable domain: EAGVAQSPRYKIIEKRQSVAFWCNPISGHATLYWYQQILGQGPKLLIQFQNNGVVDDSQLPKDRFSAERLKGVDSTLKIQPAKLEDSAVYLCASSPNWSYNEQFFGPGTRLTVL.

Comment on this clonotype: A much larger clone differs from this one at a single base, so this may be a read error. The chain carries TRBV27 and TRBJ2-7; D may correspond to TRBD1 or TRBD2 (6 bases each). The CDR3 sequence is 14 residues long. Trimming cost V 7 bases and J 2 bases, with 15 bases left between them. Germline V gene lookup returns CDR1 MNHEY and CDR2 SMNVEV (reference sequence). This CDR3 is CASTPYGGAYEQYF. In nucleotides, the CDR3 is TGTGCCAGCACCCCCTACGGGGGCGCCTACGAGCAGTACTTC.